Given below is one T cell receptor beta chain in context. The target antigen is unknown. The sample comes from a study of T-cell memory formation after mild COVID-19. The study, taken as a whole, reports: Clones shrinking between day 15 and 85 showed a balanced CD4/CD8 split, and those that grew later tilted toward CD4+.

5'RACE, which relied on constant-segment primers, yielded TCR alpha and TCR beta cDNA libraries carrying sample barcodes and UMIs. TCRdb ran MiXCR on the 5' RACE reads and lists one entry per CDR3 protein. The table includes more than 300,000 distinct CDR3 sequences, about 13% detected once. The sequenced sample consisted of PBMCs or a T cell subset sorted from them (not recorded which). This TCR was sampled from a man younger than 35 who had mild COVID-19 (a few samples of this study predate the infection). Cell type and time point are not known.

DNA of the CDR3: TGTGCCAGCAGTCCATACTCGGGCAATCAGCCCCAGCATTTT. Its protein product is CASSPYSGNQPQHF. This rearrangement joins TRBV12-3 or TRBV12-4 to TRBJ1-5; D not certain. The ends were cut back, 5 bases at V and 2 bases at J, with 10 bases in the middle. This CDR3 is 14 amino acids long.